The clone carrying this TCR beta chain occurred a few times. Its specificity is unknown. The entry originates in a study of T-cell memory formation after mild COVID-19. Findings of the study overall: That cross-reactive memory joined was suggested by some responding clones appearing in pre-infection memory. Of the contracting clones, CD4+ ones lay mainly in CM and EM, and CD8+ ones in EMRA. CD4+ bias marked clones expanding day 15 to 37, unlike balanced contracting clones.

The CDR3 is 14 amino acids. The V gene end was trimmed by 2 bases and the J gene end by 6 bases; junction bases not matched to a gene: 2. The V gene's germline CDR1 is DFQATT and CDR2 SNEGSKA (reference sequence). One entry per CDR3 protein, called by TCRdb with MiXCR from the 5' RACE reads. The table lists about 250,000 distinct CDR3 sequences, over 15% of them singletons. Material for sequencing was PBMCs or a T cell subset sorted from them (not recorded which). The chain combines TRBV20-1 with TRBJ2-2; 11 bases are shared with TRBD2. This TCR was recovered from an adult woman who had mild COVID-19 (a few samples of this study predate the infection). Cell type and time point are not known. This CDR3 is CSARLAGGSGELFF. The DNA of the CDR3 is TGCAGTGCTAGACTAGCGGGGGGTTCCGGGGAGCTGTTTTTT.